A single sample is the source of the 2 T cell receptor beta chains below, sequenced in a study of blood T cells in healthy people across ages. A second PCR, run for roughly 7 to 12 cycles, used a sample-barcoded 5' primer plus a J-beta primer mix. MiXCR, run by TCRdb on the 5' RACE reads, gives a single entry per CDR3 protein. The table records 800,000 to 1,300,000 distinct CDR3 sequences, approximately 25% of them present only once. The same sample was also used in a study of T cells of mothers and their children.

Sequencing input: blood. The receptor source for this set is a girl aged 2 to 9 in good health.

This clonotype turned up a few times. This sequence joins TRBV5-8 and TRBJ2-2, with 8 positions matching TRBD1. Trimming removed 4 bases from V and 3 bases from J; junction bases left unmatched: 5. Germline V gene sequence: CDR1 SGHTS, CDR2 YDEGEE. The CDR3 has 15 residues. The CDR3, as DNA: TGTGCCAGCAGCCTGACAGGGGCTGACACCGGGGAGCTGTTTTTT. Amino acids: CASSLTGADTGELFF.

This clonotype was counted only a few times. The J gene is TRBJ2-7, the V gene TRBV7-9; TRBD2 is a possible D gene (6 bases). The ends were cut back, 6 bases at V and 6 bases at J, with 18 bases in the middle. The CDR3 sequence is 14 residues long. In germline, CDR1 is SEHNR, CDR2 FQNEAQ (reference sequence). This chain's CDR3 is CASRNHGGDGEQYF. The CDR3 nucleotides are TGTGCCAGCAGGAATCACGGGGGAGACGGCGAGCAGTACTTC.